This T cell receptor (beta chain) was sequenced in a study of CD8 T cells in ankylosing spondylitis. Study-wide findings and caveats: Disease-associated clones were reportedly significantly overrepresented in matched ankylosing spondylitis synovial fluid. The study identified a TCR beta motif of roughly eight highly homologous variants that appeared characteristic of ankylosing spondylitis blood.

The CDR3 spans 14 residues. Germline assignment: CDR1 DFQATT and CDR2 SNEGSKA (reference sequence). V was trimmed by 5 bases and J by 7 bases, leaving 19 bases between them. This clonotype turned up a few times. Its antigen is not known. TCRdb fed the 5' RACE reads into MiXCR, producing one record per CDR3 protein. The sample lists about 310,000 distinct CDR3 sequences; less than 25% were seen once. This sequence joins TRBV20-1 and TRBJ2-3; D gene uncertain. The sequence was collected from a female donor with ankylosing spondylitis or in good health (not recorded which). Material: blood, either unsorted or a sorted T cell fraction (not recorded which). The CDR3 sequence is CSAPTALLSYTQYF. The DNA of the CDR3 is TGCAGTGCTCCGACTGCTCTCTTGTCTTATACGCAGTATTTT.